This T cell receptor beta chain derives from a study of CD8 T cells in Susac syndrome. For the study at large: Of the sequenced Susac syndrome patients, six had active disease and fewer than 10 were in remission.

J lost 5 bases, V lost 4 bases, and 4 bases had no gene match. The CDR3 has 14 amino acids. Germline values: CDR1 SQVTM, CDR2 ANQGSEA. With random hexamers, reverse transcription was performed on roughly 0.45 to 1 ug of RNA. TCRdb fed the immunoSEQ multiplex PCR reads into MiXCR, producing one record per CDR3 protein. The sample carries 150,000 or so distinct CDR3 sequences, 95% recorded once. The chain is built from TRBV29-1 and TRBJ2-3; 12 bases match TRBD2. The sequence was collected from a human donor with Susac syndrome. The sequenced sample was CD4+ T cells from PBMCs. Here the CDR3 reads CSVVPSGRVDTQYF. The DNA of the CDR3 is TGCAGCGTTGTTCCTAGCGGGAGGGTAGATACGCAGTATTTT.